This is a list of T cell receptor beta chains from one sample in a study of cytomegalovirus exposure and HLA in healthy donors. The data were produced by immunoSEQ multiplex PCR, yet TCRdb's version contains in-frame clones alone and is incomplete. The sample has 150,000 to 200,000 clones, approximately 67% seen once; the top ten hold around 4.5%. Sequencing input: PBMCs. Receptor source: a woman between 18 and 30 years old in good health and CMV-seropositive. Each CDR3 is given with its conserved first and last residue. A D gene is named only where the DNA matches it firmly. Some rows have no size entry. The others give once, few or many, or a class for an expanded clone.

v_call	clone_size	j_call	d_call	cdr3_nt	cdr3_aa
TRBV6-6	few	TRBJ1-1	TRBD1	TGTGCCAGCAGTGTCGGGACAGAGGCTGAAGCTTTCTTT	CASSVGTEAEAFF
TRBV9	few	TRBJ2-1	.	TGTGCCAGCAGCAGCGTCCTTAGTCGTGGCGAGCAGTTCTTC	CASSSVLSRGEQFF
TRBV7-9	few	TRBJ1-6	TRBD1	TGTGCCAGCAGCCCCCGACAGGGAATGGCCTATAATTCACCCCTCCACTTT	CASSPRQGMAYNSPLHF
TRBV23-1	.	TRBJ1-1	.	TGCGCCAGCAGTCGAGCGCCCGACAGAAATGAAGCTTTCTTT	CASSRAPDRNEAFF
TRBV10-3	.	TRBJ1-5	TRBD1	TGTGCCACCTGGGGGACAGGCAACAATCAGCCCCAGCATTTT	CATWGTGNNQPQHF
TRBV30	.	TRBJ2-7	TRBD1	TGTGCCTGGAGCCACAGGGGCGAGCAGTACTTC	CAWSHRGEQYF
TRBV27	.	TRBJ2-3	TRBD1	TGTGCCAGCAGTTTATCGGGGGACAGAGGCACAGATACGCAGTATTTT	CASSLSGDRGTDTQYF
TRBV19	.	TRBJ2-7	.	TGTGCCAGTAGTATCTACGGGGGCGAGCAGTACTTC	CASSIYGGEQYF
TRBV6-6	.	TRBJ1-3	.	TGTGCCAGCAGGGACACGGCCCCCACGGTGGACACCATATATTTT	CASRDTAPTVDTIYF
TRBV2	.	TRBJ2-7	TRBD2	TGTGCCAGCAGGACTAGACTAGCGGGAGGCCGCGAGCAGTACTTC	CASRTRLAGGREQYF
TRBV27	.	TRBJ1-2	TRBD1	TGTGCCAGCAGTTCCGGACAGGGGGCGTATAACTATGGCTACACCTTC	CASSSGQGAYNYGYTF
TRBV6-5	.	TRBJ1-2	TRBD1	TGTGCCAGCAGTTACAGCGACAGGGACCTTTATGGCTACACCTTC	CASSYSDRDLYGYTF
TRBV28	.	TRBJ1-2	.	TGTGCCAGCAGTTTAAGGACCCTCTTCAGGGGAATCTATGGCTACACCTTC	CASSLRTLFRGIYGYTF
TRBV19	.	TRBJ2-7	.	TGTGCCAGTAGTATGACAGACACCTACGAGCAGTACTTC	CASSMTDTYEQYF
TRBV5-1	.	TRBJ1-1	.	TGCGCCAGCAGCCGTCTTGGGGGGGAAATGAACACTGAAGCTTTCTTT	CASSRLGGEMNTEAFF
TRBV7-9	.	TRBJ2-3	.	TGTGCCAGCAGCCTGGGACTGCCCATGGGGACAGATACGCAGTATTTT	CASSLGLPMGTDTQYF
TRBV5-6	.	TRBJ2-7	TRBD2	TGTGCCAGCAGCTTCGGAGGGGCCTGGGGGGGGTACGAGCAGTACTTC	CASSFGGAWGGYEQYF
TRBV6-5	.	TRBJ2-2	.	TGTGCCAGCAGTTACGAGGTTGCCGGGGAGCTGTTTTTT	CASSYEVAGELFF
TRBV29-1	.	TRBJ1-2	.	TGCAGCGTAAATAACGGGGTAGGCGGCTACACCTTC	CSVNNGVGGYTF
TRBV30	.	TRBJ2-1	TRBD1	TGTGCCTGTCCGGGACAGGTCAATGAGCAGTTCTTC	CACPGQVNEQFF
TRBV5-4	.	TRBJ2-3	.	TGTGCCAGCCGACCAAATATAGCGAATCTCCAGTCTGATACGCAGTATTTT	CASRPNIANLQSDTQYF
TRBV13	.	TRBJ2-7	.	TGTGCCAGCAGCTCCCCGGAGGGACCTTACGAGCAGTACTTC	CASSSPEGPYEQYF
TRBV7-9	.	TRBJ2-5	TRBD1	TGTGCCAGCAGCTTATCATCCGTACAGGGGGAAGAGACCCAGTACTTC	CASSLSSVQGEETQYF
TRBV27	.	TRBJ2-7	.	TGTGCCAGCAGTCCACGGACAGCGGTAACCTACGAGCAGTACTTC	CASSPRTAVTYEQYF
TRBV30	.	TRBJ1-1	.	TGTGCCTGGAGTCGGACAGACAACACTGAAGCTTTCTTT	CAWSRTDNTEAFF
TRBV27	once	TRBJ2-3	.	TGTGCCAGCAGTCTCCTCGGCAGGGGAAGGACAGATACGCAGTATTTT	CASSLLGRGRTDTQYF
TRBV2	.	TRBJ2-5	TRBD2	TGTGCCAGCAGTCCGACTAGCCCGCAAGAGACCCAGTACTTC	CASSPTSPQETQYF
TRBV28	few	TRBJ2-5	.	TGTGCCAGCATCACCCCCGGGGGGCCGGGAGAGACCCAGTACTTC	CASITPGGPGETQYF
TRBV7-2	few	TRBJ2-5	.	TGTGCCAGCAGCTTAAGGGCCCCGACTAGGCAAGAGACCCAGTACTTC	CASSLRAPTRQETQYF
TRBV18	.	TRBJ2-1	.	TGTGCCAGCTCGCTAGCCGGGGGTGGCAATGAGCAGTTCTTC	CASSLAGGGNEQFF
TRBV7-6	.	TRBJ1-5	TRBD1	TGTGCCAGCAGCCCGATACAGGGGCAGCCCCAGCATTTT	CASSPIQGQPQHF
TRBV30	once	TRBJ2-5	.	TGTGCCTGGAGCCGGACAGCCGAAGAGACCCAGTACTTC	CAWSRTAEETQYF
TRBV7-2	.	TRBJ2-1	TRBD2	TGTGCCAGCAGCTTCGCAATTCGGGGGGGCTCCTACAATGAGCAGTTCTTC	CASSFAIRGGSYNEQFF
TRBV5-4	.	TRBJ2-5	TRBD1	TGTGCCAGCAGCTTGGTAGGGACAGGGGATTGGAAGACCCAGTACTTC	CASSLVGTGDWKTQYF
TRBV6-5	.	TRBJ2-5	TRBD2	TGTGCCAGCAGTTACTCTGCGGGAGGAACGAAAGAGCAGTACTTC	CASSYSAGGTKEQYF
TRBV27	once	TRBJ1-1	.	TGTGCCAGCAGTCACGACTTTAGTGTCACTGAAGCTTTCTTT	CASSHDFSVTEAFF
TRBV7-3	once	TRBJ2-1	TRBD2	TGTGCCAGCAAGAGGAGCGGGGAGGTAAATGAGCAGTTCTTC	CASKRSGEVNEQFF
TRBV5-6	.	TRBJ1-1	.	TGTGCCAGCAGCTTTCAGGCTCGGTTGAACACTGAAGCTTTCTTT	CASSFQARLNTEAFF
TRBV27	.	TRBJ2-7	TRBD1	TGTGCCAGCAGTCCCCCGGACAGGTTAGAGCACGAGCAGTACTTC	CASSPPDRLEHEQYF
TRBV11-3	.	TRBJ2-7	TRBD1	TGTGCCAGCAGCTCTGCCGGGACAGTCCTAACCGAGCAGTACTTC	CASSSAGTVLTEQYF
TRBV27	.	TRBJ2-3	TRBD1	TGTGCCAGCAGTTTGCGACAGGGGCTTCCGGATACGCAGTATTTT	CASSLRQGLPDTQYF
TRBV5-1	.	TRBJ2-7	TRBD1	TGCGCCAGCACTGACAGGGGAGCCTACGAGCAGTACTTC	CASTDRGAYEQYF
TRBV19	.	TRBJ2-7	.	TGTGCCAGTAGTATGCCCCGATACGGGGGTTCCTACGAGCAGTACTTC	CASSMPRYGGSYEQYF
TRBV15	.	TRBJ2-5	.	TGTGCCACCAGCGGTTTCTCAGGGTTCCGGGAGACCCAGTACTTC	CATSGFSGFRETQYF
TRBV11-2	once	TRBJ1-1	.	TGTGCCAGCAGCTTAGAGTCGGGTTTCGTGGCTGAAGCTTTCTTT	CASSLESGFVAEAFF
TRBV4-1	.	TRBJ2-1	TRBD2	TGCGCCAGCAGCCGTTCCGGGACTAGCGGGAACAATGAGCAGTTCTTC	CASSRSGTSGNNEQFF
TRBV4-2	.	TRBJ2-5	TRBD2	TGTGCCAGCAGCCAAGCTATCGGACTAGCGGGGGTTTGGGAGACCCAGTACTTC	CASSQAIGLAGVWETQYF
TRBV18	once	TRBJ2-7	TRBD2	TGTGCCAGCTCACCGATCCCCCCGACTAGCGGGAGGCCGAGCTCCTACGAGCAGTACTTC	CASSPIPPTSGRPSSYEQYF